Listed below are T cell receptor beta chains from one sample, sequenced in a study of cytomegalovirus exposure and HLA in healthy donors. Profiled with immunoSEQ multiplex PCR; TCRdb holds only in-frame clones, not every one. The repertoire holds 160,000 or so clones, around three quarters seen once, with 3% to 3.5% in the top ten. Sequencing was done on a sample of PBMCs. The receptors stem from a woman between 35 and 50 years old in good health and CMV-seronegative. Both conserved end residues are part of each CDR3. The order of the fields is V gene, clone size, J gene, D gene, CDR3 DNA, CDR3 protein. The D gene is left open where the match is weak. Only some rows state a clone size, as once, few, many or a class for expanded clones.

V: TRBV5-1; size: -; J: TRBJ2-2; D: TRBD2; DNA: TGCGCCAGCAGCCCCTCTCTGGCGGGGGGGATTACCGGGGAGCTGTTTTTT; CDR3: CASSPSLAGGITGELFF
V: TRBV7-7; size: few; J: TRBJ2-1; D: -; DNA: TGTGCCAGCAGTCCTACCCCCGGCAATGAGCAGTTCTTC; CDR3: CASSPTPGNEQFF
V: TRBV6-6; size: -; J: TRBJ2-7; D: TRBD1; DNA: TGTGCCAGCAGTTATGAGCGACAGGGAGTGGGAGAGCAGTACTTC; CDR3: CASSYERQGVGEQYF
V: TRBV18; size: once; J: TRBJ2-1; D: TRBD2; DNA: TGTGCCAGCTCTCCTAGACTAGCGGGGGGTCACAATGAGCAGTTCTTC; CDR3: CASSPRLAGGHNEQFF
V: TRBV2; size: -; J: TRBJ1-5; D: -; DNA: TGTGCCAGCAGTTGGGCAGATAGCAATCAGCCCCAGCATTTT; CDR3: CASSWADSNQPQHF
V: TRBV28; size: -; J: TRBJ1-1; D: TRBD1; DNA: TGTGCCAGCAGTTACCGGGACAGGGCTATGGTCTTT; CDR3: CASSYRDRAMVF
V: TRBV18; size: -; J: TRBJ2-2; D: -; DNA: TGTGCCAGCTCAGACGACGTTGGAGCCGGGGAGCTGTTTTTT; CDR3: CASSDDVGAGELFF
V: TRBV2; size: -; J: TRBJ2-7; D: -; DNA: TGTGCCAGCAGTGAATCTGCACAGGCTAGGTCCTACGAGCAGTACTTC; CDR3: CASSESAQARSYEQYF
V: TRBV19; size: -; J: TRBJ2-7; D: -; DNA: TGTGCCAGTAGTATACGGGTCAGCTCCTACGAGCAGTACTTC; CDR3: CASSIRVSSYEQYF
V: TRBV27; size: few; J: TRBJ1-2; D: TRBD1; DNA: TGTGCCAGCAGCGACGACAGGGGGCGCAGGGGCTACACCTTC; CDR3: CASSDDRGRRGYTF
V: TRBV4-2; size: -; J: TRBJ2-2; D: -; DNA: TGTGCCAGCAGCCAAGATGTTAGGGGGTCTTCCGGGGAGCTGTTTTTT; CDR3: CASSQDVRGSSGELFF
V: TRBV7-8; size: -; J: TRBJ2-7; D: -; DNA: TGTGCCAGCAGCTTCGGGGATTGGTCCTACGAGCAGTACTTC; CDR3: CASSFGDWSYEQYF
V: TRBV2; size: -; J: TRBJ1-5; D: TRBD1; DNA: TGTGCCAGCAGTGCTACAGGGGATCAGCCCCAGCATTTT; CDR3: CASSATGDQPQHF
V: TRBV4-1; size: -; J: TRBJ1-1; D: TRBD1; DNA: TGCGCCAGCAGCCAGCCAAGCTGGACAGGCATGAACACTGAAGCTTTCTTT; CDR3: CASSQPSWTGMNTEAFF
V: TRBV19; size: -; J: TRBJ1-3; D: -; DNA: TGTGCCAGTAGTATCGGGTTGGGAAACACCATATATTTT; CDR3: CASSIGLGNTIYF
V: TRBV28; size: -; J: TRBJ1-1; D: -; DNA: TGTGCCAGCAGTGGCGACTTGAACACTGAAGCTTTCTTT; CDR3: CASSGDLNTEAFF
V: TRBV9; size: -; J: TRBJ2-6; D: -; DNA: TGTGCCAGCAGCCCCCGGGACACCTCGTCCTCTGGGGCCAACGTCCTGACTTTC; CDR3: CASSPRDTSSSGANVLTF
V: TRBV2; size: -; J: TRBJ1-4; D: TRBD1; DNA: TGTGCCAGCAGTTACGGGACAGTATGGACTAATGAAAAACTGTTTTTT; CDR3: CASSYGTVWTNEKLFF
V: TRBV2; size: few; J: TRBJ2-3; D: -; DNA: TGTGCCAGCAGTGGACTGCCCTACACAGATACGCAGTATTTT; CDR3: CASSGLPYTDTQYF
V: TRBV2; size: -; J: TRBJ1-1; D: TRBD1; DNA: TGTGCCACCGCGCAGGGGGTAAACACTGAAGCTTTCTTT; CDR3: CATAQGVNTEAFF
V: TRBV28; size: -; J: TRBJ2-2; D: TRBD1; DNA: TGTGCCAGCAGTACGCCGGGACAGCTCACCGGGGAGCTGTTTTTT; CDR3: CASSTPGQLTGELFF
V: TRBV6-5; size: -; J: TRBJ1-6; D: -; DNA: TGTGCCAGCAGACAACCGGGTAATTCACCCCTCCACTTT; CDR3: CASRQPGNSPLHF
V: TRBV4-2; size: -; J: TRBJ2-1; D: TRBD2; DNA: TGTGCCAGCAGCCAAGATTTGAATAGCGGGGTATACAATGAGCAGTTCTTC; CDR3: CASSQDLNSGVYNEQFF
V: TRBV5-6; size: -; J: TRBJ2-5; D: -; DNA: TGTGCCAGCAGCCCCGGCCCGGGGAGTAGGGAGACCCAGTACTTC; CDR3: CASSPGPGSRETQYF
V: TRBV5-5; size: -; J: TRBJ2-1; D: -; DNA: TGTGCCAGCAGCTTGCAGGGGAGAGATGAGCAGTTCTTC; CDR3: CASSLQGRDEQFF
V: TRBV5-1; size: few; J: TRBJ1-4; D: TRBD1; DNA: TGCGCCAGCAGCGTCGACAGGGGTGGAACTAATGAAAAACTGTTTTTT; CDR3: CASSVDRGGTNEKLFF
V: TRBV19; size: once; J: TRBJ2-7; D: -; DNA: TGTGCCAGTAGTGAGACGGGGTTCTACGAGCAGTACTTC; CDR3: CASSETGFYEQYF
V: TRBV23-1; size: -; J: TRBJ2-7; D: -; DNA: TGCGCCAGCCCCCAGCAGGTCCGATCTTACGAGCAGTACTTC; CDR3: CASPQQVRSYEQYF
V: TRBV28; size: -; J: TRBJ1-3; D: TRBD1; DNA: TGTGCCAGCAGTTTATGGACAGGGGATGGAAACACCATATATTTT; CDR3: CASSLWTGDGNTIYF
V: TRBV5-1; size: -; J: TRBJ2-2; D: -; DNA: TGCGCCAGCAGGGGGGGAGCCGGGGAGCTGTTTTTT; CDR3: CASRGGAGELFF
V: TRBV4-1; size: -; J: TRBJ1-4; D: TRBD1; DNA: TGCGCCAGCAGCCTAGACGGACAGGGAACTAATGAAAAACTGTTTTTT; CDR3: CASSLDGQGTNEKLFF
V: TRBV25-1; size: -; J: TRBJ2-1; D: TRBD1; DNA: TGTGCCAGCAGTAAAACAGGGGTCAGTGAGCAGTTCTTC; CDR3: CASSKTGVSEQFF
V: TRBV27; size: -; J: TRBJ2-7; D: TRBD1; DNA: TGTGCCAGCAGTTTCGACAGGGAAGGCGAGCAGTACTTC; CDR3: CASSFDREGEQYF
V: TRBV2; size: few; J: TRBJ1-5; D: -; DNA: TGTGCCAGCAGTGACAGATATAGCAATCAGCCCCAGCATTTT; CDR3: CASSDRYSNQPQHF
V: TRBV19; size: -; J: TRBJ2-4; D: TRBD1; DNA: TGTGCCAGTAGACCGGGACAGGCCTTCCTAGCCAAAAACATTCAGTACTTC; CDR3: CASRPGQAFLAKNIQYF
V: TRBV5-1; size: -; J: TRBJ2-7; D: TRBD1; DNA: TGCGCCAGCAGCCCCCGCCGGACAGGTTCCTACGAGCAGTACTTC; CDR3: CASSPRRTGSYEQYF
V: TRBV6-5; size: once; J: TRBJ1-2; D: TRBD1; DNA: TGTGCCAGCAGTTACGCCGGGACAGGTGGCTACACCTTC; CDR3: CASSYAGTGGYTF
V: TRBV19; size: -; J: TRBJ1-5; D: -; DNA: TGTGCCAGTAGTACACCGGGACTGTATAGCAATCAGCCCCAGCATTTT; CDR3: CASSTPGLYSNQPQHF
V: TRBV19; size: once; J: TRBJ1-1; D: TRBD1; DNA: TGTGCCAGTTCAACGGGACAGGGGAAGTCTGAAGCTTTCTTT; CDR3: CASSTGQGKSEAFF
V: TRBV6-4; size: few; J: TRBJ2-6; D: TRBD1; DNA: TGTGCCAGCAGTGACTCGGGGCAGGGGGCGCGAGGGGCCAACGTCCTGACTTTC; CDR3: CASSDSGQGARGANVLTF